The 9 T cell receptor beta chains given below trace back to one sample, sequenced in a study of blood T cell repertoires in COVID-19. Measured with immunoSEQ multiplex PCR; TCRdb has only the in-frame clones, and not every one. Of approximately 320,000 clones listed, roughly 86% are singletons. The sample consisted of peripheral blood. These receptors came from a woman aged 30 to 39 with COVID-19, enrolled during active disease.

The chain is built from TRBV5-1 and TRBJ2-7; no clear D gene. This CDR3 has 14 residues. Trimming took 3 bases from V and 0 from J, leaving 10 bases between them. Germline V lookup: CDR1 SGHRS, CDR2 YFSETQ. This CDR3 is CASSSTTGSYEQYF. CDR3 nucleotide sequence: TGCGCCAGCAGCTCCACGACGGGCTCCTACGAGCAGTACTTC.

The V call is TRBV7-9, the J call TRBJ1-1; D gene ambiguous. V was shortened by 5 bases and J by 6 bases, with 10 bases between the two germline ends. Germline V gene lookup returns CDR1 SEHNR and CDR2 FQNEAQ (reference sequence). CDR3 length equals 12 residues. The CDR3 nucleotides are TGTGCCAGCAGCAAAATTACGGCTGAAGCTTTCTTT. It is translated as CASSKITAEAFF.

The chain is built from TRBV10-1 and TRBJ2-7; D not resolved. The ends were cut back, 5 bases at V and 3 bases at J, with 8 bases in the middle. The length of the CDR3 is 12 residues. Germline CDR1 is WNHNN and CDR2 is SYGVQD (reference sequence). The CDR3 nucleotides are TGCGCCAGCAGTACACCACGCTACGAGCAGTACTTC. Its translation is CASSTPRYEQYF.

The chain uses TRBV5-4 and TRBJ1-1, with D tentatively TRBD1 (5 bases). Germline assignment: CDR1 SGHNT and CDR2 YYREEE (reference sequence). This CDR3 is built from 15 residues. The V gene lost 4 bases and the J gene lost 0 bases, with 13 bases spanning the gap. Written as DNA, the CDR3 is TGTGCCAGCAGCCCGCTCGGGGGGTTGAACACTGAAGCTTTCTTT. It translates to CASSPLGGLNTEAFF.

The chain joins TRBV25-1 to TRBJ2-7; D is perhaps TRBD1 (5 bases). In germline, CDR1 is MGHDK, CDR2 SYGVNS. The CDR3 totals 14 residues. Trimming cost V 3 bases and J 3 bases, with 12 bases left between them. The CDR3 protein is CASSDYQGSYEQYF. The CDR3 DNA follows: TGTGCCAGCAGTGATTACCAGGGCAGCTACGAGCAGTACTTC.

The chain couples TRBV12-5 to TRBJ1-1; the D is unclear. Germline V CDR1 and CDR2: LGHNT, FRNRAP. The CDR3 sequence is 14 residues long. Trimming left V 0 bases short and J 3 bases short, with 8 bases between. DNA of the CDR3: TGTGCTAGTGGTTTGGTACAAGGAGACACTGAAGCTTTCTTT. Translation gives CASGLVQGDTEAFF.

On this clone itself: Other nucleotide sequences in the sample specify the same CDR3. This chain links TRBV2 with TRBJ1-1, with D unresolved. There are 12 residues in the CDR3. Germline V gene data show CDR1 as SNHLY and CDR2 as FYNNEI. Trimming stripped 4 bases from V and 1 base from J, with 4 bases between. CDR3 sequence: CASSVRNTEAFF. DNA of the CDR3: TGTGCCAGCAGTGTCAGGAACACTGAAGCTTTCTTT. Based on the CDR3 plus reference TRBV2 and TRBJ1-1, the full variable domain is EPEVTQTPSHQVTQMGQEVILRCVPISNHLYFYWYRQILGQKVEFLVSFYNNEISEKSEIFDDQFSVERPDGSNFTLKIRSTKLEDSAMYFCASSVRNTEAFFGQGTRLTVV.

The V and J genes are TRBV27 and TRBJ2-7; TRBD2 matches at 11 bases. The CDR3 has 16 residues. V was pared by 1 base and J by 5 bases, with 7 bases of the junction left unmatched. Germline V gene lookup returns CDR1 MNHEY and CDR2 SMNVEV (reference sequence). CDR3 nucleotides: TGTGCCAGCAGTTTATTCATAGCGGGGGGGCCCGACGAGCAGTACTTC. Its protein product is CASSLFIAGGPDEQYF.

This chain uses TRBV6-5 with TRBJ2-4; D not certain. CDR3 size: 13 residues. V was pared by 6 bases and J by 1 base, with 7 bases between. Germline V lookup: CDR1 MNHEY, CDR2 SVGAGI. The CDR3 coding sequence is TGTGCCAGCAGGAGGATGGCCAAAAACATTCAGTACTTC. This sequence encodes CASRRMAKNIQYF.